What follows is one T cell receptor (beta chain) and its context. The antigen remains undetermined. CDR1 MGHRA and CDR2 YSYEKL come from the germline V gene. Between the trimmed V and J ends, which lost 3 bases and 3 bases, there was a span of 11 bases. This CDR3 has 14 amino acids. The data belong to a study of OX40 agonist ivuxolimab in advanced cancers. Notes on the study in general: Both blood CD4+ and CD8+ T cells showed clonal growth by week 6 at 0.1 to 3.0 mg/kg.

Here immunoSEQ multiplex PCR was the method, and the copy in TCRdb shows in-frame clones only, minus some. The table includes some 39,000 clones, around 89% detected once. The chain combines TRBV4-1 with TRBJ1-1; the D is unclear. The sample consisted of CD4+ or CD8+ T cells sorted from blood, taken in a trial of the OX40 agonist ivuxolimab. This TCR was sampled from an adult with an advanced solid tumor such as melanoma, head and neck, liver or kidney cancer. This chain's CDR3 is CASSHWPRDTEAFF. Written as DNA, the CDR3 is TGCGCCAGCAGCCACTGGCCCCGGGACACTGAAGCTTTCTTT.